The 19 T cell receptor beta chains reported below all come from one sample, sequenced in a study of PD-1 and CTLA-4 blockade in melanoma. Assay used: immunoSEQ multiplex PCR; TCRdb lists only in-frame clones, some missing. Among under 40,000 clones, less than 90% were seen once, and the ten largest hold 6% to 7%. This specimen was CD8+ T cells from peripheral blood, taken from a patient given anti-PD-1 treatment. The source of these receptors is a human donor with melanoma.

This chain links TRBV25-1 with TRBJ2-1; D not resolved. Trimming left V 5 bases short and J 10 bases short, with 6 bases between. Germline V gene sequence: CDR1 MGHDK, CDR2 SYGVNS. The CDR3 is 10 residues long. This chain's CDR3 is CASSSVEQFF. CDR3 nucleotide sequence: TGTGCCAGCAGTTCAGTGGAGCAGTTCTTC.

This clone is deemed medium-sized. Relative to the germline gene, one junction end is altered; a read error may explain this. The J gene is TRBJ1-2, the V gene TRBV7-9; TRBD1 matches 10 bases. The length of the CDR3 is 10 residues. CDR1 is SEHNR, CDR2 FQNEAQ, per germline (reference sequence). CDR3: CASSGTGDNF. Written as DNA, the CDR3 is TGTGCCAGCAGCGGGACAGGGGACAACTTC.

The chain links TRBV29-1 to TRBJ2-2, with 7 bases identical to TRBD1. V trimming: 6 bases; J trimming: 4 bases; junction bases outside the gene matches: 2. CDR1 is SQVTM and CDR2 is ANQGSEA in the germline V gene. CDR3 length: 12 amino acids. This chain's CDR3 is CSVWDSTGELFF. The CDR3 DNA reads TGCAGCGTATGGGACAGCACCGGGGAGCTGTTTTTT.

Written as DNA, the CDR3 is TGTGCCAGCAGTTACGGCGGGGGGGCCTACAATGAGCAGTTCTTC. Its translation is CASSYGGGAYNEQFF. The chain uses TRBV6-5 and TRBJ2-1; TRBD2 agrees at 9 bases. The ends lost 2 bases at V and 2 bases at J; junction bases unmatched: 1. Germline-derived CDR1 and CDR2 are MNHEY and SVGAGI. This CDR3 spans 15 amino acids.

This chain joins TRBV9 and TRBJ2-1; TRBD2 matches 9 bases. This CDR3 contains 18 residues. V lost 4 bases to trimming and J lost 6 bases; unmatched junction nucleotides: 17. The germline gives CDR1 SGDLS, CDR2 YYNGEE. The DNA for the CDR3 is TGTGCCAGCAGCCCTTTATCGTTAGCGGGGGCCCTTGGCAATGAGCAGTTCTTC. Amino acids: CASSPLSLAGALGNEQFF.

V and J are TRBV28 and TRBJ1-3; TRBD1 matches at 7 bases. Germline V lookup: CDR1 MDHEN, CDR2 SYDVKM. The junction had 6 bases not matched to a gene; V was cut back by 4 bases and J by 3 bases. This CDR3 comprises 15 residues. CDR3 in amino acids: CASSSQGGGGNTIYF. Here the CDR3 DNA reads TGTGCCAGCAGTTCCCAGGGGGGGGGTGGAAACACCATATATTTT.

The chain uses TRBV7-3 and TRBJ2-1; no clear D gene. CDR1 is SGHTA, CDR2 FQGTGA, per germline. The length of the CDR3 is 13 residues. The V end lost 4 bases, the J end lost 7 bases, and 11 bases lay between the germline ends. The CDR3 sequence: CASSSITLNEQFF. Here the CDR3 DNA reads TGTGCCAGCAGCTCCATTACCTTAAATGAGCAGTTCTTC.

The V gene is TRBV7-8, the J gene TRBJ2-1; D may be TRBD1 (6 bases). The V gene's germline CDR1 is SGHVS and CDR2 FQNEAQ. V lost 1 base and J lost 8, with 9 bases in between. The CDR3 covers 13 residues. The CDR3 DNA sequence: TGTGCCAGCAGCTTAGTGAGACAGGATGAGCAGTTCTTC. It yields the protein CASSLVRQDEQFF.

The chain is built from TRBV15 and TRBJ1-6; the D gene is possibly TRBD1 (6 bases). Deletions cut 8 bases from V and 5 bases from J, with 13 bases between. The CDR3 loop spans 14 amino acids. Germline CDR1 reads LNHNV; CDR2 reads YYDKDF (reference sequence). CDR3: CATGGAIDNSPLHF. For the CDR3, the DNA is TGTGCCACCGGGGGCGCAATCGATAATTCACCCCTCCACTTT.

This sequence joins TRBV14 and TRBJ2-1; 11 nucleotides match TRBD2. Trimming at V came to 4 bases and at J to 3 bases, leaving 8 bases not matched to a gene. CDR3 length: 17 amino acids. Germline V gene lookup returns CDR1 SGHDN and CDR2 FVKESK. Here the CDR3 reads CASSPDSGLAVYNEQFF. The CDR3 DNA reads as TGTGCCAGCAGCCCCGACTCGGGACTAGCGGTCTACAATGAGCAGTTCTTC.

Notes on this clone: One end of the junction fails to match germline, which may point to a read error. The CDR3 protein is CSGEQGAPTEAFF. CDR3 bases: TGCAGCGGTGAACAGGGGGCGCCGACTGAAGCTTTCTTT. The rearrangement uses TRBV29-1 and TRBJ1-1, with 9 bases matching TRBD1. CDR3 length: 13 amino acids. Germline CDR1 reads SQVTM; CDR2 reads ANQGSEA.

CDR3 DNA sequence: TGTGCCAGTAGAGAGGACACTATTCCCTACAATGAGCAGTTCTTC. This translates into CASREDTIPYNEQFF. The chain recombines TRBV19 with TRBJ2-1; a possible D gene is TRBD1 (5 bases). Germline-derived CDR1 and CDR2 are LNHDA and SQIVND (reference sequence). Between the trimmed V and J ends, which lost 6 bases and 2 bases, there was a span of 14 bases. This CDR3 is 15 amino acids long.

The chain carries TRBV29-1 and TRBJ1-1; D unclear. CDR3 size: 12 residues. V lost 7 bases to trimming and J lost 5 bases, with 14 bases between them. Germline lookup yields CDR1 SQVTM and CDR2 ANQGSEA. Here the CDR3 reads CSGKREKTEAFF. As DNA, the CDR3 is TGCAGCGGAAAGCGGGAGAAGACTGAAGCTTTCTTT.

This sequence joins TRBV12-5 and TRBJ2-1; D might be TRBD1 (6 bases). Per germline, CDR1 LGHNT and CDR2 FRNRAP. Trimming took 6 bases from V and 4 from J, leaving 7 bases between them. The CDR3 has 12 amino acids. In nucleotides, the CDR3 is TGTGCTAGTGGACAGGGATACAATGAGCAGTTCTTC. It codes for CASGQGYNEQFF.

J is TRBJ1-1 and V is TRBV10-2; D may be TRBD1 (5 bases). Per germline, CDR1 WSHSY and CDR2 SAAADI. V lost 6 bases to trimming and J lost 8 bases, with 13 bases between them. There are 12 residues in the CDR3. The CDR3 loop is CASSTGTLEAFF. The CDR3 DNA is TGCGCCAGCAGCACCGGGACCTTAGAAGCTTTCTTT.

Note on this clone: One end of the junction is discordant with germline, which a read error may explain. The rearrangement links TRBV11-2 to TRBJ2-7; TRBD1 or TRBD2 may be the D gene (6 bases each). Germline CDR1 SGHAT, CDR2 FQNNGV. The CDR3 totals 11 residues. The CDR3 reads CASSSGALLNF. CDR3 DNA sequence: TGTGCCAGCAGCTCGGGGGCCCTACTGAACTTC.

The genes are TRBV14 and TRBJ1-2; no clear D. Trimming removed 4 bases from V and 5 bases from J, with 8 bases in between. The CDR3 extends over 12 amino acids. CDR1 is SGHDN and CDR2 is FVKESK in the germline V gene. The CDR3 region is CASSPHLYGYTF. CDR3 coding DNA: TGTGCCAGCAGCCCTCACTTGTATGGCTACACCTTC.

This clone was picked up a small number of times. The chain joins TRBV14 to TRBJ2-1, with D maybe TRBD1 (6 bases). The CDR3 consists of 10 residues. Germline CDR1 SGHDN, CDR2 FVKESK. Between the trimmed V and J ends, which lost 8 bases and 12 bases, there was a span of 11 bases. In DNA form, the CDR3 reads TGTGCCAGCTACCGGGACACGCAGTTCTTC. Protein: CASYRDTQFF. Looking up the rest from reference TRBV14 and TRBJ2-1 gives the full variable domain: EAGVTQFPSHSVIEKGQTVTLRCDPISGHDNLYWYRRVMGKEIKFLLHFVKESKQDESGMPNNRFLAERTGGTYSTLKVQPAELEDSGVYFCASYRDTQFFGPGTRLTVL.

The chain recombines TRBV18 with TRBJ1-2, with 9 bases aligning to TRBD1. Germline lookup yields CDR1 KGHSH and CDR2 LQKENI. The ends lost 1 base at V and 6 bases at J; junction bases unmatched: 9. This CDR3 is 16 amino acids long. CDR3 amino acids: CASSPRGQGRVDGYTF. CDR3 DNA sequence: TGTGCCAGCTCACCACGGGGACAGGGAAGGGTGGATGGCTACACCTTC.